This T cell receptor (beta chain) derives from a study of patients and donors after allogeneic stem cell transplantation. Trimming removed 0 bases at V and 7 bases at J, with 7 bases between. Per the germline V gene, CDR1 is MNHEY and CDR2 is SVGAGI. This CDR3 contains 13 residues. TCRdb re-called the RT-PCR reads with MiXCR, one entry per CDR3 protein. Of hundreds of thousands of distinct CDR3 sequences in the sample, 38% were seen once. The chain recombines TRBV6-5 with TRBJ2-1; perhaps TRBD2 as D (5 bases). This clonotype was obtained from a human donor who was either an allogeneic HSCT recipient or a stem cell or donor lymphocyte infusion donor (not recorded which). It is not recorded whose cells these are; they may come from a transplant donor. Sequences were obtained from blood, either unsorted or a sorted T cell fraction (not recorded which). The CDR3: CASSYSGVNEQFF. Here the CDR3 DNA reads TGTGCCAGCAGTTACTCCGGGGTAAATGAGCAGTTCTTC.